These 9 T cell receptor beta chains were all obtained from the same sample, sequenced in a study of blood T cells in healthy people across ages. Alongside a J-beta primer mix, a sample-barcoded 5' primer served in a second PCR lasting about 7 to 12 cycles. TCRdb ran MiXCR on the 5' RACE reads and lists one entry per CDR3 protein. The sample carries 550,000 to 650,000 distinct CDR3 sequences, under 30% recorded once. Source material: blood. These TCRs come from a woman of 80 years or more in good health.

This clonotype was found many times. The chain recombines TRBV6-6 with TRBJ2-1; D gene ambiguous. The length of the CDR3 is 20 residues. V dropped 0 bases and J dropped 0 bases, with 21 bases sitting between them. Looked up from germline, CDR1 is MNHNY and CDR2 is SVGAGI (reference sequence). In DNA form, the CDR3 reads TGTGCCAGCAGTTACTCCCTGGCAGCGAGGCCAAAGAGCTCCTACAATGAGCAGTTCTTC. Translating gives CASSYSLAARPKSSYNEQFF.

This chain uses TRBV7-2 with TRBJ2-1; no reliable D call. The J call is doubtful: the DNA matches TRBJ2-7 better. Germline V gene lookup returns CDR1 SGHTA and CDR2 FQGNSA. The CDR3 sequence is 15 residues long. The CDR3 is CASSLDPSSCNEQYF. The CDR3, as DNA: TGTGCCAGCAGCCTCGACCCGAGCTCCTGCAATGAGCAGTACTTC.

Concerning this clonotype: A much larger clone differs from this one at a single base, so this may be a read error. The V gene is TRBV20-1, the J gene TRBJ2-3, with 10 bases matching TRBD2. The CDR3 consists of 16 residues. Germline assignment: CDR1 DFQATT and CDR2 SNEGSKA (reference sequence). Written as DNA, the CDR3 is TGCAGTGTTAGAGTCGAAGCGGGGGGGAGCACAGATACGCAGTATTTT. Its protein is CSVRVEAGGSTDTQYF.

The chain recombines TRBV7-9 with TRBJ2-3, with 9 bases lining up with TRBD1. The CDR3 has 16 residues. J gave up 2 bases and V 5 bases, and 8 bases lay outside the gene matches. The germline V gene encodes CDR1 SEHNR and CDR2 FQNEAQ (reference sequence). The CDR3 is CASSSIRDRATDTQYF. The DNA for the CDR3 is TGTGCCAGCAGCAGTATCCGGGACAGGGCCACAGATACGCAGTATTTT.

This clonotype has at least ten counts. V is TRBV29-1 and J is TRBJ2-1; D remains unclear. Per germline, CDR1 SQVTM and CDR2 ANQGSEA. Trimming cost V 0 bases and J 4 bases, with 7 bases left between them. The length of the CDR3 is 13 residues. The CDR3 here is CSVEDLLYNEQFF. The DNA for the CDR3 is TGCAGCGTTGAAGACCTTTTATACAATGAGCAGTTCTTC.

Regarding this clonotype: A much larger clone sits a single nucleotide away, making a read error possible. The chain joins TRBV13 to TRBJ2-5; 10 nucleotides agree with TRBD2. V lost 4 bases to trimming and J lost 11 bases; unmatched junction nucleotides: 16. The CDR3 contains 16 residues. Per the germline V gene, CDR1 is PRHDT and CDR2 is FYEKMQ (reference sequence). CDR3 in DNA: TGTGCCAGCAGCTCCCGAAGCGGGGGGGCCCACAATGAGCAGTACTTC. Amino acids: CASSSRSGGAHNEQYF.

V usage is TRBV20-1 and J usage is TRBJ2-7; D unclear. The germline V gene has CDR1 DFQATT and CDR2 SNEGSKA (reference sequence). The CDR3 is 11 residues long. Deletions cut 5 bases from V and 7 bases from J, with 12 bases between. Written as DNA, the CDR3 is TGCAGTGCTCCCCTTCTGGAAGAGCAGTACTTC. As protein: CSAPLLEEQYF.

This clonotype was seen repeatedly, ten times or more. This chain links TRBV7-2 with TRBJ2-3; tentative D call: TRBD2 (5 bases). This CDR3 has 12 amino acids. Per germline, CDR1 SGHTA and CDR2 FQGNSA. The V and J ends lost 1 base and 13 bases respectively, with 12 bases between them. The CDR3 sequence is CASSLGVERKYF. The CDR3 nucleotides read TGTGCCAGCAGCTTAGGGGTAGAGCGGAAGTATTTT.

This clonotype was seen many times. This rearrangement joins TRBV6-2 or TRBV6-3 to TRBJ1-6; D remains unclear. From germline, CDR1 is MNHEY and CDR2 SVGEGT. The CDR3 has 13 residues. The V end was cut by 5 bases, the J end by 8 bases, with 10 bases between. Here the CDR3 DNA reads TGTGCCAGCAGTCAGATAGTGGATTCACCCCTCCACTTT. It translates to CASSQIVDSPLHF.